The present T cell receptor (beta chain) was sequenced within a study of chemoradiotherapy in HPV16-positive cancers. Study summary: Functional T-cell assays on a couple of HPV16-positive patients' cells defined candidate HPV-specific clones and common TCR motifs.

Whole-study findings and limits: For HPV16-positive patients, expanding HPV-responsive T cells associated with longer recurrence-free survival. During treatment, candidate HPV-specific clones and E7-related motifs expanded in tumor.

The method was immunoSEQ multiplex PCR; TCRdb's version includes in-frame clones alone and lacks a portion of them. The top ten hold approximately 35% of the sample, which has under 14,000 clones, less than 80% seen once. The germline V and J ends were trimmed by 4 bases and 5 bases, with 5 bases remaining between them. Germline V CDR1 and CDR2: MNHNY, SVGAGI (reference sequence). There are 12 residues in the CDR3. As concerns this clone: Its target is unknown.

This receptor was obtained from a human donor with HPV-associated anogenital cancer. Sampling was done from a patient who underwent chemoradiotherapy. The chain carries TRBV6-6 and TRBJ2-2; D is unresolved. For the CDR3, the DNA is TGTGCCAGCAGTTTAAAAACCGGGGAGCTGTTTTTT. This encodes CASSLKTGELFF.